Reported below is one T cell receptor beta chain. The CDR3 extends over 14 amino acids. The germline V gene encodes CDR1 MDHEN and CDR2 SYDVKM. The V and J ends lost 3 bases and 7 bases respectively, with 13 bases between them. RNA transcripts yielded amplified TCR beta CDR3 regions. An initial round of RT-PCR targeting the TCR CDR3 relied on the HTBI primer set. From the multiplex PCR reads, TCRdb called clonotypes with MiXCR, one entry per CDR3 protein. The table has under 650,000 distinct CDR3 sequences, about 17% seen once. This entry is derived from a study of T cells in Graves' hyperthyroidism and ophthalmopathy. PBMCs came from 9 to 10 ml fresh peripheral blood.

The chain couples TRBV28 to TRBJ1-5, with D possibly being TRBD1 (6 bases). The sequenced sample consisted of blood. The clonotype was recovered from a woman between 25 and 40 years old with Graves' hyperthyroidism. The CDR3 DNA reads TGTGCCAGCAGTTTCGATAGGGGGGGACAGCCCCAGCATTTT. Translating gives CASSFDRGGQPQHF. The variable domain in full, completed from reference TRBV28 and TRBJ1-5, reads DVKVTQSSRYLVKRTGEKVFLECVQDMDHENMFWYRQDPGLGLRLIYFSYDVKMKEKGDIPEGYSVSREKKERFSLILESASTNQTSMYLCASSFDRGGQPQHFGDGTRLSIL.